This T cell receptor beta chain is from a study of metastatic and nonmetastatic thyroid tumors. Thyroid surgery was performed in patients who had received no treatment beforehand. TCRdb re-called the PCR reads via MiXCR. The sample carries 9,500 to 15,000 clones, more than 20% recorded once. V lost 6 bases to trimming and J lost 6 bases, with 9 bases between them. CDR1 and CDR2 (germline): ENHRY, SYGVKD. The CDR3 contains 12 residues. This clone was seen more than once but under ten times. The sequenced sample was adjacent normal tissue. This sequence was found in a female donor with papillary thyroid cancer or a benign thyroid nodule (not recorded which). Some clones in this sample may be carry-over from other donors' samples. The chain recombines TRBV10-3 with TRBJ2-1; no reliable D call. The CDR3 reads CAIRGRANEQFF. The CDR3 DNA is TGTGCCATCAGAGGAAGGGCCAATGAGCAGTTCTTC.